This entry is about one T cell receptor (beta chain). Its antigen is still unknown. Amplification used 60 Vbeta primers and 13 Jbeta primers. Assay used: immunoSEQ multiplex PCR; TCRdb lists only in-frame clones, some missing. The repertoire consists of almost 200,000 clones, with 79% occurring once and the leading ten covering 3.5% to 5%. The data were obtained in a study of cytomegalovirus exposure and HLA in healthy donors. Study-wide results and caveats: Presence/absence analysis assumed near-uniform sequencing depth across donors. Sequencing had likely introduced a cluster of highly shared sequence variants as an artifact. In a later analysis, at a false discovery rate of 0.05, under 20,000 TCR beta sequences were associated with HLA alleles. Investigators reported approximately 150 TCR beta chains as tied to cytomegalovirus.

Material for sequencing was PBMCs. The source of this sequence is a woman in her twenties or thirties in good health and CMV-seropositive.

The CDR3 sequence: CACGADQPQHF. The CDR3 nucleotides read TGTGCCTGTGGAGCCGATCAGCCCCAGCATTTT. The rearrangement uses TRBV6-5 and TRBJ1-5; D gene unclear. CDR3 length: 11 amino acids. Trimming cost V 11 bases and J 5 bases, with 10 bases left between them. In germline, CDR1 is MNHEY, CDR2 SVGAGI.